The text below deals with one TCR beta chain. This record comes from a study of blood T cell repertoires in COVID-19. Overall study: There were acute and convalescent COVID-19 samples, and they came from the United States, Italy and Spain.

V was shortened by 3 bases and J by 5 bases, with 14 bases between the two germline ends. The CDR3 is made up of 15 amino acids. The germline gives CDR1 SGHNT, CDR2 YYREEE (reference sequence). Original processing methods: Amplifying reference gene primers gave estimates of nucleated cell counts. Libraries were prepared by immunoSEQ multiplex PCR; TCRdb keeps only in-frame clonotypes and omits some of them. Clone size and V and J calls were adopted from that table, with D and trimming inferred from the DNA. The sample records roughly 40,000 clones, more than 70% being singletons. The TCR was taken from a human donor in a cohort sampled during active COVID-19. The sequenced sample consisted of peripheral blood. J is TRBJ1-4 and V is TRBV5-4; D unclear. The CDR3 loop reads CASSWGGSTNEKLFF. CDR3 DNA: TGTGCCAGCAGCTGGGGAGGCAGTACGAATGAAAAACTGTTTTTT.